The TCR beta chain under discussion was sequenced for a study of cytomegalovirus exposure and HLA in healthy donors. Study-wide results and limits: Analysis was performed later, and it showed HLA-associated TCR beta chains to be more clonally expanded than equally common others. A prior analysis recorded that most TCR beta V segments were productive about 90% or about 30% of the time. Some V segments, including TRBV6-2 and TRBV6-3, were excluded as indistinguishable. It has been reported that TCR beta sequences accurately predicted the HLA-A and HLA-B alleles of most subjects.

With 8 bases removed from V and 5 bases from J, the gap between germline ends came to 16 bases. Germline V gives CDR1 GTSNPN, CDR2 SVGIG (reference sequence). CDR3 length: 12 residues. PCR used 60 Vbeta primers and 13 Jbeta primers. The assay was immunoSEQ multiplex PCR, and TCRdb's table has in-frame clones only and misses some. Found here are roughly 100,000 clones, about 71% of them singletons; the top ten hold 0.79%. This clone was observed a single time. Its target is unknown. The clonotype was recovered from a boy between 5 and 17 years old in good health and CMV-seronegative. Specimen: PBMCs. This rearrangement joins TRBV30 to TRBJ2-7; either TRBD1 or TRBD2 may fit D (6 bases each). The CDR3 sequence is CARSGGPHEQYF. The DNA for the CDR3 is TGTGCCCGCAGTGGGGGGCCCCACGAGCAGTACTTC.